This passage covers 29 T cell receptor beta chains from one sample sequenced in a study of T cell repertoires in cytomegalovirus infection. TCRdb ran MiXCR on the reads and lists one entry per CDR3 protein. The table includes some 920,000 distinct CDR3 sequences, approximately 30% detected once. Antigens of these TCRs are unknown. Source: cultured CD8+ T cells from PBMCs, taken from culture after CMV antigen stimulation. Receptors were obtained from a human donor in good health (CMV status not recorded). Some clones in this sample may be carry-over from other donors' samples.

The chain joins TRBV6-1 to TRBJ2-5, with D maybe TRBD1 (6 bases). The germline V gene has CDR1 MNHNS and CDR2 SASEGT. This CDR3 has 12 residues. V lost 8 bases to trimming and J lost 5 bases, with 12 bases between them. The CDR3 spells CASPGGGETQYF. The CDR3 DNA sequence: TGTGCCAGCCCTGGGGGCGGGGAGACCCAGTACTTC.

There are a few counts of this clonotype. The chain carries TRBV6-2 or TRBV6-3 and TRBJ2-2, with D hard to call. V was pared by 7 bases and J by 0 bases, with 9 bases between. The CDR3 runs to 14 residues. CDR1 MNHEY and CDR2 SVGEGT come from the germline V gene. CDR3: CASMEQTNTGELFF. CDR3 nucleotides: TGTGCCAGCATGGAACAGACGAACACCGGGGAGCTGTTTTTT.

As regards this clonotype: This may be a read error: a much more frequent sequence differs by one nucleotide. The chain uses TRBV6-5 and TRBJ2-5, with D perhaps TRBD1 (6 bases). The CDR3 loop spans 15 amino acids. Per the germline V gene, CDR1 is MNHEY and CDR2 is SVGAGI. Trimming cost V 8 bases and J 5 bases, with 21 bases left between them. CDR3 DNA: TGTGCCAGCGGCCCCGGAGTAGGGGGTGGGGAGACCCAGTACTTC. Protein product: CASGPGVGGGETQYF.

This chain joins TRBV7-4 and TRBJ1-2; a weak D match, TRBD1 (6 bases). The V end was cut by 8 bases, the J end by 5 bases, with 21 bases between. Germline lookup yields CDR1 SGHVT and CDR2 SQSDAQ. The CDR3 covers 15 residues. CDR3 bases: TGTGCCAGCCGCTCACAGGGTGACAGAGGGTATGGCTACACCTTC. This gives the protein CASRSQGDRGYGYTF. The full variable domain, rest sourced from reference TRBV7-4 and TRBJ1-2, is GAGVSQSPRYKVAKRGRDVALRCDSISGHVTLYWYRQTLGQGSEVLTYSQSDAQRDKSGRPSGRFSAERPERSVSTLKIQRTEQGDSAVYLCASRSQGDRGYGYTFGSGTRLTVV.

The chain couples TRBV15 to TRBJ2-2; possibly TRBD1 for D (6 bases). Germline assignment: CDR1 LNHNV and CDR2 YYDKDF (reference sequence). Trimming left V 0 bases short and J 8 bases short, with 13 bases between. This CDR3 contains 15 residues. CDR3 amino acids: CATSRDRGQWGELFF. The CDR3 region has the DNA TGTGCCACCAGCAGAGATCGGGGACAATGGGGGGAGCTGTTTTTT.

This clonotype was recorded a few times. V and J are TRBV4-3 and TRBJ2-3, with 8 positions matching TRBD2. The CDR3 consists of 17 residues. J gave up 0 bases and V 5 bases, and 10 bases lay outside the gene matches. The germline V gene encodes CDR1 LGHNA and CDR2 YSLEER. The CDR3 spells CASSYSRAGASTDTQYF. The CDR3 region has the DNA TGCGCCAGCAGCTATAGTCGAGCGGGGGCGAGCACAGATACGCAGTATTTT.

This clonotype was detected a few times. The chain employs TRBV6-5 and TRBJ1-2, with D possibly TRBD1 on 6 matching bases. V gave up 0 bases and J gave up 5 bases, with 19 bases separating them. The CDR3 is 17 amino acids. The germline V gene has CDR1 MNHEY and CDR2 SVGAGI. CDR3 sequence (DNA): TGTGCCAGCAGTTACTCCCGGACAGCCACCACCGGATATGGCTACACCTTC. Translating gives CASSYSRTATTGYGYTF.

This sequence joins TRBV27 and TRBJ2-1; D is undetermined. The V gene lost 4 bases and the J gene lost 2 bases, with 6 bases spanning the gap. Germline values: CDR1 MNHEY, CDR2 SMNVEV (reference sequence). The CDR3 length is 13 residues. The CDR3 is CASSSRTYNEQFF. CDR3 bases: TGTGCCAGCAGTTCCCGAACCTACAATGAGCAGTTCTTC.

This clonotype was counted between two and nine times. The chain uses TRBV4-1 and TRBJ2-7; 7 bases line up with TRBD1. There are 15 residues in the CDR3. J was trimmed by 4 bases and V by 3 bases; bases with no gene match: 9. CDR1 is MGHRA, CDR2 YSYEKL, per germline. The CDR3 region is CASSHTGTAVYEQYF. The CDR3 DNA follows: TGCGCCAGCAGCCATACCGGGACAGCCGTTTACGAGCAGTACTTC.

This clonotype was counted only a few times. This chain uses TRBV10-1 with TRBJ1-5; D ambiguous. V lost 6 bases and J lost 4, with 10 bases in between. There are 13 residues in the CDR3. Per the germline V gene, CDR1 is WNHNN and CDR2 is SYGVQD (reference sequence). Here the CDR3 DNA reads TGCGCCAGCAGCCATATACTGAATCAGCCCCAGCATTTT. Protein product: CASSHILNQPQHF.

This clonotype was seen a handful of times. The chain has TRBV28 and TRBJ2-1, with D possibly matching TRBD2 (5 bases). Trimming stripped 2 bases from V and 10 bases from J, with 12 bases between. CDR1 is MDHEN, CDR2 SYDVKM, per germline. The CDR3 loop spans 13 amino acids. CDR3 DNA sequence: TGTGCCAGCAGTTTAACGAGGGTCCAAGAGCAGTTCTTC. Protein: CASSLTRVQEQFF. The full variable domain, rest sourced from reference TRBV28 and TRBJ2-1, is DVKVTQSSRYLVKRTGEKVFLECVQDMDHENMFWYRQDPGLGLRLIYFSYDVKMKEKGDIPEGYSVSREKKERFSLILESASTNQTSMYLCASSLTRVQEQFFGPGTRLTVL.

This clonotype came up many times. The genes are TRBV7-2 and TRBJ2-1, with 10 bases matching TRBD2. Germline V lookup: CDR1 SGHTA, CDR2 FQGNSA. This CDR3 region has 11 residues. With 3 bases clipped from V and 14 bases from J, the junction kept 1 base outside the gene matches. The chain's CDR3 is CASSLGTSEFF. Here the CDR3 DNA reads TGTGCCAGCAGCTTGGGGACTAGCGAGTTCTTC.

This chain joins TRBV10-2 and TRBJ2-1, with a weak D call TRBD2 (5 bases). V was cut by 7 bases and J by 3 bases, with 7 bases left in between. This CDR3 is 12 amino acids long. CDR1 and CDR2 from the germline V gene are WSHSY and SAAADI. The CDR3, as DNA: TGCGCCAGCAACCGGGACTACAATGAGCAGTTCTTC. It codes for CASNRDYNEQFF.

The CDR3 DNA follows: TGTGCCAGCAGCCCAGGGACTAGCGGGGCGAGGGATACGCAGTATTTT. This sequence encodes CASSPGTSGARDTQYF. The chain carries TRBV13 and TRBJ2-3; 13 nucleotides line up with TRBD2. Germline values: CDR1 PRHDT, CDR2 FYEKMQ (reference sequence). With 5 bases clipped from V and 6 bases from J, the junction kept 8 bases outside the gene matches. The CDR3 is made up of 16 amino acids.

This clonotype showed up just a few times. This chain uses TRBV19 with TRBJ2-2; a possible D gene is TRBD2 (6 bases). The CDR3 spans 13 residues. Germline V gene sequence: CDR1 LNHDA, CDR2 SQIVND (reference sequence). With 11 bases removed from V and 1 base from J, the gap between germline ends came to 11 bases. The CDR3 nucleotides read TGTGCCCTGGGCGGGGAGAACACCGGGGAGCTGTTTTTT. This translates into CALGGENTGELFF.

The chain carries TRBV5-5 and TRBJ2-5; D call uncertain. The CDR3 consists of 10 residues. Germline values: CDR1 SGHKS, CDR2 YYEKEE (reference sequence). The V end was cut by 7 bases, the J end by 4 bases, with 5 bases between. The CDR3 spells CASVGETQYF. For the CDR3, the DNA is TGTGCCAGCGTTGGAGAGACCCAGTACTTC.

This clonotype was detected only a few times. The genes are TRBV6-2 or TRBV6-3 and TRBJ1-5; D gene unclear. The ends were cut back, 9 bases at V and 1 base at J, with 16 bases in the middle. The CDR3 has 15 amino acids. Germline V gene sequence: CDR1 MNHEY, CDR2 SVGEGT. CDR3 sequence: CASKRGIRSNQPQHF. CDR3 DNA: TGTGCCAGTAAAAGAGGGATTCGGAGCAATCAGCCCCAGCATTTT.

There are a few counts of this clonotype. The chain links TRBV6-5 to TRBJ2-1; D remains unclear. Per germline, CDR1 MNHEY and CDR2 SVGAGI. This CDR3 is built from 15 residues. Deletions cut 2 bases from V and 8 bases from J, with 16 bases between. For the CDR3, the DNA is TGTGCCAGCAGTTACGGTCCGTCGCCTCTTGATGAGCAGTTCTTC. It specifies CASSYGPSPLDEQFF.

DNA for the CDR3: TGTGCCAGCAGCCCGGCAGGGGTGCCCTATGGCTACACCTTC. Amino acid sequence: CASSPAGVPYGYTF. The gene calls are TRBV7-9 and TRBJ1-2; the D gene is possibly TRBD1 (6 bases). Trimming pared 5 bases from V and 4 bases from J, leaving 14 bases between. From germline, CDR1 is SEHNR and CDR2 FQNEAQ (reference sequence). This CDR3 spans 14 amino acids.

This clonotype was recorded many times. The chain employs TRBV7-9 and TRBJ2-1, with TRBD1 as a possible D gene (6 bases). Trimming pared 4 bases from V and 5 bases from J, leaving 18 bases between. Germline V gene data show CDR1 as SEHNR and CDR2 as FQNEAQ (reference sequence). CDR3 length: 16 amino acids. The chain's CDR3 is CASSSGTGKRNNEQFF. Here the CDR3 DNA reads TGTGCCAGCAGCTCCGGAACAGGGAAAAGAAACAATGAGCAGTTCTTC. The whole variable domain, remainder taken from reference TRBV7-9 and TRBJ2-1, is DTGVSQNPRHKITKRGQNVTFRCDPISEHNRLYWYRQTLGQGPEFLTYFQNEAQLEKSRLLSDRFSAERPKGSFSTLEIQRTEQGDSAMYLCASSSGTGKRNNEQFFGPGTRLTVL.

V gene TRBV4-2 combines with J gene TRBJ2-1; TRBD1 agrees at 7 bases. CDR1 is LGHNA and CDR2 is YNFKEQ in the germline V gene. This CDR3 is 16 amino acids long. The V segment lost 4 bases and the J segment 8 bases; nucleotides outside the gene matches: 14. The CDR3 here is CASSPLGKGAGDEQFF. The DNA for the CDR3 is TGTGCCAGCAGCCCCCTTGGTAAGGGGGCCGGAGATGAGCAGTTCTTC.

The gene calls are TRBV25-1 and TRBJ1-1; 9 bases match TRBD1. The CDR3 contains 17 residues. The junction had 12 bases not matched to a gene; V was cut back by 2 bases and J by 5 bases. From germline, CDR1 is MGHDK and CDR2 SYGVNS. The CDR3 region is CASSERPPDRGGTEAFF. The CDR3 coding sequence is TGTGCCAGCAGTGAACGCCCCCCGGACAGGGGCGGAACTGAAGCTTTCTTT.

The chain joins TRBV9 to TRBJ2-1; no definite D call. Per the germline V gene, CDR1 is SGDLS and CDR2 is YYNGEE. The CDR3 is 13 amino acids. V lost 0 bases to trimming and J lost 4 bases, with 5 bases between them. CDR3 sequence reads: CASSVEDYNEQFF. In DNA, the CDR3 is TGTGCCAGCAGCGTAGAGGATTACAATGAGCAGTTCTTC. Using reference TRBV9 and TRBJ2-1 for the parts outside the CDR3, the full variable domain is DSGVTQTPKHLITATGQRVTLRCSPRSGDLSVYWYQQSLDQGLQFLIQYYNGEERAKGNILERFSAQQFPDLHSELNLSSLELGDSALYFCASSVEDYNEQFFGPGTRLTVL.

This clonotype was seen many times. This sequence joins TRBV6-1 and TRBJ2-7; 9 bases are a match to TRBD1. Germline CDR1 reads MNHNS; CDR2 reads SASEGT. The CDR3 loop spans 17 amino acids. Trimming cost V 4 bases and J 3 bases; bases outside gene matches: 13. The CDR3 protein is CASSVSTGGQRGYEQYF. In nucleotides, the CDR3 is TGTGCCAGCAGTGTCTCAACAGGGGGCCAGAGGGGCTACGAGCAGTACTTC.

This clonotype was detected only once. The chain carries TRBV5-6 and TRBJ2-7; no clear D gene. This CDR3 comprises 14 residues. Germline lookup yields CDR1 SGHDT and CDR2 YYEEEE. Between the trimmed V and J ends, which lost 5 bases and 2 bases, there was a span of 14 bases. The CDR3 loop reads CASSPDPITYEQYV. CDR3 sequence (DNA): TGTGCCAGCAGTCCTGACCCAATAACCTACGAGCAGTACGTC.

Points on this clonotype: A clone one base away is much larger, so this may be a read error. V is TRBV7-4 and J is TRBJ2-1; D is unclear. Germline lookup yields CDR1 SGHVT and CDR2 SQSDAQ. Trimming left V 7 bases short and J 9 bases short, with 10 bases between. The CDR3 has 11 amino acids. The CDR3 DNA reads TGTGCCAGCACCTCCTTGGGTGAGCAGTTCTTC. This sequence encodes CASTSLGEQFF.

In this sample, this clonotype turned up a few times. The CDR3 nucleotides are TGTGCCAGCAGTTTATCCGGGTCCGTCGGAAACAATGAGCAGTTCTTC. This sequence encodes CASSLSGSVGNNEQFF. V and J are TRBV28 and TRBJ2-1; D gene ambiguous. Germline assignment: CDR1 MDHEN and CDR2 SYDVKM. Trimming shortened V by 1 base and J by 5 bases, and 15 bases separated the two germline ends. There are 16 residues in the CDR3.

The table lists this clonotype with many counts. The chain couples TRBV4-2 to TRBJ1-5; D unresolved. Trimming stripped 1 base from V and 0 bases from J, with 10 bases between. The CDR3 length is 16 residues. Germline loops: CDR1 LGHNA, CDR2 YNFKEQ. The CDR3 DNA follows: TGTGCCAGCAGCCAAGGCTCGGGGTCTAGCAATCAGCCCCAGCATTTT. It encodes CASSQGSGSSNQPQHF.

The chain couples TRBV7-9 to TRBJ1-1, with a tentative D call TRBD1 (5 bases). The CDR3 has 13 amino acids. With 0 bases removed from V and 7 bases from J, the gap between germline ends came to 9 bases. Germline-derived CDR1 and CDR2 are SEHNR and FQNEAQ (reference sequence). This CDR3 reads CASSLAGQDEAFF. The CDR3 DNA is TGTGCCAGCAGCTTAGCGGGGCAAGATGAAGCTTTCTTT.